This T cell receptor (beta chain) was profiled in a study of CD8 T cells in Susac syndrome. Study-level information: When blood was collected, patients with Susac syndrome were therapy-naive, were taking corticosteroids, or were receiving intravenous immunoglobulin alone.

It was negative isolation that provided the CD8+ and CD4+ T cells, whereas TEMRA cells were enriched by FACS. Random hexamers primed reverse transcription of about 0.45 to 1 ug RNA. The method of amplification for TCR beta CDR3 was immunoSEQ multiplex PCR, covering 54 Vbeta and 13 Jbeta. TCRdb re-called the immunoSEQ multiplex PCR reads with MiXCR, one entry per CDR3 protein. Altogether about 240,000 distinct CDR3 sequences are present, around 96% being singletons, with the ten largest covering approximately 0.1%. V dropped 4 bases and J dropped 0; count of bases not matched to a gene: 13. CDR1 is KGHSH and CDR2 is LQKENI in the germline V gene. The length of the CDR3 is 18 residues.

The TCR comes from a human donor with Susac syndrome. This chain joins TRBV18 and TRBJ2-7; 9 nucleotides match TRBD1. Sequencing was performed on CD4+ T cells from PBMCs. The CDR3 DNA reads as TGTGCCAGCTCACTTTACGTCCCGGGACAGGGTAGCTCCTACGAGCAGTACTTC. Encoded protein: CASSLYVPGQGSSYEQYF.